The 21 T cell receptor beta chains presented below share a single source sample, sequenced in a study of CD8 T cells in ankylosing spondylitis. A single record per CDR3 protein comes from TCRdb applying MiXCR to the 5' RACE reads. The sample lists around 300,000 distinct CDR3 sequences, around 20% occurring once. The sequencing input was blood, either unsorted or a sorted T cell fraction (not recorded which). Every receptor here comes from a female donor with ankylosing spondylitis or in good health (not recorded which).

This clonotype has just a few counts. This chain links TRBV12-3 or TRBV12-4 with TRBJ2-6; 8 positions agree with TRBD1. Trimming at V came to 4 bases and at J to 2 bases, leaving 7 bases not matched to a gene. The CDR3 covers 17 residues. The CDR3 here is CASSSGQGKTGANVLTF. The DNA for the CDR3 is TGTGCCAGCAGTTCCGGACAGGGAAAGACTGGGGCCAACGTCCTGACTTTC.

This clonotype was seen more than once but under ten times. The CDR3 here is CASRATRLTYEQYF. The CDR3 DNA reads as TGTGCCAGCAGGGCTACCCGGCTAACCTACGAGCAGTACTTC. V and J are TRBV2 and TRBJ2-7; D uncertain. Germline V gene lookup returns CDR1 SNHLY and CDR2 FYNNEI. There are 14 residues in the CDR3. The V end lost 6 bases, the J end lost 2 bases, and 14 bases lay between the germline ends.

V usage is TRBV20-1 and J usage is TRBJ2-2, with D possibly matching TRBD1 (6 bases). The CDR3 runs 13 residues. Per germline, CDR1 DFQATT and CDR2 SNEGSKA (reference sequence). The V and J ends lost 4 bases and 8 bases respectively, with 14 bases between them. Here the CDR3 reads CSANRATAGELFF. CDR3 nucleotides: TGCAGTGCTAACAGGGCGACGGCGGGGGAGCTGTTTTTT.

Turning to this clonotype: One junction end disagrees with the germline gene, perhaps due to a read error. The chain combines TRBV3-1 with TRBJ2-1; D is tentatively TRBD1 or TRBD2 (5 bases each). The V gene's germline CDR1 is LGHDT and CDR2 YNNKEL (reference sequence). This CDR3 contains 14 residues. CDR3 residues: CASTQGVERGEQFF. The CDR3 bases are TGTGCCAGCACCCAAGGGGTCGAGAGGGGTGAGCAGTTCTTC.

In this sample, this clonotype turned up many times. The V call is TRBV5-1, the J call TRBJ2-2; D may be TRBD2 (5 bases). V was shortened by 4 bases and J by 4 bases, with 14 bases between the two germline ends. This CDR3 comprises 15 residues. Germline V gene sequence: CDR1 SGHRS, CDR2 YFSETQ. CDR3 region: CASSPRGSGTGELFF. For the CDR3, the DNA is TGCGCCAGCAGCCCCCGAGGGTCGGGCACCGGGGAGCTGTTTTTT.

The chain joins TRBV7-2 to TRBJ1-2, with D perhaps matching TRBD1 (5 bases). The V end was cut by 4 bases, the J end by 4 bases, with 10 bases between. Germline V gene lookup returns CDR1 SGHTA and CDR2 FQGNSA. CDR3 size: 13 residues. The CDR3 sequence: CASSSRGVYGYTF. CDR3 in DNA: TGTGCCAGCAGCTCGCGAGGGGTCTATGGCTACACCTTC.

This clonotype was seen a handful of times. This chain connects TRBV20-1 to TRBJ2-1, with TRBD2 identical over 10 bases. Germline trimming cut 5 bases from V and 10 bases from J; bases unmatched to any gene: 14. Germline CDR1 and CDR2: DFQATT and SNEGSKA (reference sequence). CDR3 length: 15 residues. The CDR3 nucleotides are TGCAGTGCTCGACCCGGGACTAGCGCGCTAATCGAGCAGTTCTTC. Translated: CSARPGTSALIEQFF.

This clonotype was observed a handful of times. The chain combines TRBV27 with TRBJ1-4; TRBD1 might be the D (6 bases). V shed 2 bases and J shed 4 bases, with 17 bases lying between them. Germline CDR1 reads MNHEY; CDR2 reads SMNVEV (reference sequence). The CDR3 loop spans 17 amino acids. The CDR3 coding sequence is TGTGCCAGCAGTTTAAATGGCCCGACAGGTTATAATGAAAAACTGTTTTTT. Protein product: CASSLNGPTGYNEKLFF.

The rearrangement joins TRBV9 to TRBJ2-3, with unresolved D. CDR3 size: 12 residues. CDR1 and CDR2 (germline): SGDLS, YYNGEE. Trimming stripped 4 bases from V and 6 bases from J, with 9 bases between. The CDR3 coding sequence is TGTGCCAGCAGCCAGACGCGGGATACGCAGTATTTT. Residues: CASSQTRDTQYF.

This clonotype was observed many times. The V call is TRBV7-3, the J call TRBJ2-2; D remains ambiguous. The germline gives CDR1 SGHTA, CDR2 FQGTGA. V was trimmed by 0 bases and J by 5 bases, leaving 7 bases between them. The CDR3 spans 14 residues. Here the CDR3 DNA reads TGTGCCAGCAGCTTAACTGTGGCAACCGGGGAGCTGTTTTTT. It encodes CASSLTVATGELFF.

This clonotype has just a few counts. The chain joins TRBV5-5 to TRBJ1-2; perhaps TRBD1 as D (6 bases). Germline V gene sequence: CDR1 SGHKS, CDR2 YYEKEE (reference sequence). V gave up 0 bases and J gave up 8 bases, with 20 bases separating them. The CDR3 contains 16 residues. CDR3 coding DNA: TGTGCCAGCAGCTTGGAGACAGGATCCCTATTCGGGGGCTACACCTTC. This sequence encodes CASSLETGSLFGGYTF.

This clonotype was observed a few times. The chain recombines TRBV10-2 with TRBJ2-6; D is undetermined. V gave up 6 bases and J gave up 0 bases, with 6 bases separating them. This CDR3 contains 14 residues. The germline V gene encodes CDR1 WSHSY and CDR2 SAAADI. The CDR3: CASSQSSGANVLTF. The CDR3 bases are TGCGCCAGCAGCCAAAGCTCTGGGGCCAACGTCCTGACTTTC.

A few counts support this clonotype. This rearrangement joins TRBV7-9 to TRBJ2-7; D is unclear. The V and J ends lost 4 bases and 8 bases respectively, with 9 bases between them. Germline assignment: CDR1 SEHNR and CDR2 FQNEAQ (reference sequence). This CDR3 is 11 amino acids long. CDR3 protein: CASSSLGKQYF. In DNA, the CDR3 is TGTGCCAGCAGCTCCTTAGGAAAGCAGTACTTC.

J is TRBJ2-7 and V is TRBV7-8, with a weak D call TRBD2 (6 bases). Trimming took 5 bases from V and 3 from J, leaving 14 bases between them. The V gene's germline CDR1 is SGHVS and CDR2 FQNEAQ. This CDR3 contains 14 residues. The CDR3 loop is CASSLGLWVYEQYF. CDR3 in DNA: TGTGCCAGCAGCCTGGGACTGTGGGTCTACGAGCAGTACTTC.

The chain links TRBV10-3 to TRBJ2-1, with 14 bases matching TRBD2. CDR1 and CDR2 from the germline V gene are ENHRY and SYGVKD. V lost 9 bases, J lost 1 base, and 11 bases stayed unmatched. This CDR3 is 18 amino acids long. The CDR3 region is CAISTSGRAKGSYNEQFF. CDR3 in DNA: TGTGCCATTTCGACTAGCGGGAGGGCCAAGGGGTCCTACAATGAGCAGTTCTTC.

This clonotype turned up a few times. The V gene is TRBV20-1, the J gene TRBJ1-1; possibly TRBD1 for D (5 bases). The CDR3 spans 12 residues. Germline assignment: CDR1 DFQATT and CDR2 SNEGSKA (reference sequence). Trimming took 3 bases from V and 4 from J, leaving 9 bases between them. CDR3 amino acids: CSARGEVTEAFF. The CDR3, as DNA: TGCAGTGCTAGGGGGGAGGTCACTGAAGCTTTCTTT.

This chain links TRBV20-1 with TRBJ2-1; TRBD2 agrees at 9 bases. The CDR3 contains 14 residues. With V trimmed by 6 bases and J by 8 bases, 11 bases remained unmatched. Germline V lookup: CDR1 DFQATT, CDR2 SNEGSKA (reference sequence). In DNA form, the CDR3 reads TGCAGTGCGTTAGCGGGGGCATCGGGGGATGAGCAGTTCTTC. This translates into CSALAGASGDEQFF.

This clonotype was counted ten times or more. The V gene is TRBV20-1, the J gene TRBJ2-7; D is perhaps TRBD1 (5 bases). Between the trimmed V and J ends, which lost 6 bases and 7 bases, there was a span of 13 bases. The CDR3 contains 11 residues. The germline gives CDR1 DFQATT, CDR2 SNEGSKA (reference sequence). The CDR3 reads CSARDVREQYF. Here the CDR3 DNA reads TGCAGTGCCAGGGATGTGCGGGAGCAGTACTTC.

This clonotype was picked up a small number of times. This sequence joins TRBV5-8 and TRBJ2-7, with D uncertain. The CDR3 totals 10 residues. V was clipped by 7 bases and J by 4 bases, with 6 bases between them. From germline, CDR1 is SGHTS and CDR2 YDEGEE. The CDR3, as DNA: TGTGCCAGCGGTCTTTACGAGCAGTACTTC. This sequence encodes CASGLYEQYF.

This clonotype was picked up a small number of times. J is TRBJ2-5 and V is TRBV5-6; 9 bases map to TRBD2. Germline V gene lookup returns CDR1 SGHDT and CDR2 YYEEEE. This CDR3 has 14 amino acids. V dropped 2 bases and J dropped 4; count of bases not matched to a gene: 3. DNA of the CDR3: TGTGCCAGCAGCTTAGGGACTAGCACAGAGACCCAGTACTTC. Translation gives CASSLGTSTETQYF.

The V call is TRBV29-1, the J call TRBJ2-7; no definite D call. The CDR3 is 11 residues long. Trimming left V 7 bases short and J 6 bases short, with 13 bases between. Germline CDR1 and CDR2: SQVTM and ANQGSEA. CDR3 in DNA: TGCAGCGCCCCTTTTATGGGCGAGCAGTACTTC. Translating gives CSAPFMGEQYF.